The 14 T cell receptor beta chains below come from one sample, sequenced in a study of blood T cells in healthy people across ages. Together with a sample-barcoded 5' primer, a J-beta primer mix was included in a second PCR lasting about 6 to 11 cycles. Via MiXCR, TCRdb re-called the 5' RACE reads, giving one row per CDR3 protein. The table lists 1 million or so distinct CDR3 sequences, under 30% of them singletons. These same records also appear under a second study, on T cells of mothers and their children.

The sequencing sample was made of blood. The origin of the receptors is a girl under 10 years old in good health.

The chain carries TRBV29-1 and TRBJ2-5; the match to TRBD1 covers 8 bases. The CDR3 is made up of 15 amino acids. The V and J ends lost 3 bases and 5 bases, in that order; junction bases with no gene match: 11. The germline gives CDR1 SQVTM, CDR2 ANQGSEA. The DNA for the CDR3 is TGCAGCGTTGACGGACAGGGCACCGTTGGGGAGACCCAGTACTTC. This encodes CSVDGQGTVGETQYF.

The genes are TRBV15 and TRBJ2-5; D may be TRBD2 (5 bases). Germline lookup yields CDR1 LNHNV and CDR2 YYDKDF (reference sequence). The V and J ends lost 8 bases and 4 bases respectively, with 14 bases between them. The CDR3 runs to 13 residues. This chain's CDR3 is CATGSGLAETQYF. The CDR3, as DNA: TGTGCCACCGGTTCGGGCCTAGCAGAGACCCAGTACTTC.

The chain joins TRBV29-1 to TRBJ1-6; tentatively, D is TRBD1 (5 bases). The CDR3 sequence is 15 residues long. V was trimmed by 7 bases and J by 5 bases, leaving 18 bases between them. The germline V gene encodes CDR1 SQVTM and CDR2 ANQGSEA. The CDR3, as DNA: TGCAGCGCTCTAACCGGGACGGACCATAATTCACCCCTCCACTTT. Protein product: CSALTGTDHNSPLHF.

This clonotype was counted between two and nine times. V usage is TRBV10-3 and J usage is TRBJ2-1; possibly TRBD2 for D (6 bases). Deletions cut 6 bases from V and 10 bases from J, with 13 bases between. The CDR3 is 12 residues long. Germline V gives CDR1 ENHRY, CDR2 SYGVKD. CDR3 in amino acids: CAISQGGGEQFF. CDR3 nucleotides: TGTGCCATCAGCCAAGGAGGAGGGGAGCAGTTCTTC.

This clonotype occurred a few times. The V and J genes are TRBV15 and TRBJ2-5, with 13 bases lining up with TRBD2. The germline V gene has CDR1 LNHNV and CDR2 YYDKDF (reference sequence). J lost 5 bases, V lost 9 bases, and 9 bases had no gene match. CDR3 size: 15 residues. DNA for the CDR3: TGTGCCACTGGAGGGACTAGCGGGATAGGGGAGACCCAGTACTTC. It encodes CATGGTSGIGETQYF.

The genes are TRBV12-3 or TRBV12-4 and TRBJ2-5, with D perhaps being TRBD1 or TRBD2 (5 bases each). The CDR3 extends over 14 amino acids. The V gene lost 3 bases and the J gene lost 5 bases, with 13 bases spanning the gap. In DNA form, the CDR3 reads TGTGCCAGCAGTTTTGGGGGAGTAGGGGAGACCCAGTACTTC. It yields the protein CASSFGGVGETQYF.

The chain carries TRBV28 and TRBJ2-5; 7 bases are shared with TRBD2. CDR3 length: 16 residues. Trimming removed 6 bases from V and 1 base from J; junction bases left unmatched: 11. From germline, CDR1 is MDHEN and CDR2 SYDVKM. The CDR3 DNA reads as TGTGCCAGCAGCCTACCCGACCCTAGCGGCCAAGAGACCCAGTACTTC. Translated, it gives CASSLPDPSGQETQYF. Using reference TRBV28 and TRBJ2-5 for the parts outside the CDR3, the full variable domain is DVKVTQSSRYLVKRTGEKVFLECVQDMDHENMFWYRQDPGLGLRLIYFSYDVKMKEKGDIPEGYSVSREKKERFSLILESASTNQTSMYLCASSLPDPSGQETQYFGPGTRLLVL.

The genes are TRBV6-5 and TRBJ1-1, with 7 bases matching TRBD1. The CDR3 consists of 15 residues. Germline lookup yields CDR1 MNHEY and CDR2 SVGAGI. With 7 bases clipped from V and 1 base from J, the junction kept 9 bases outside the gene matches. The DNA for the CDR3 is TGTGCCAGCAAGCTGGGACAGACCTGGAACACTGAAGCTTTCTTT. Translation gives CASKLGQTWNTEAFF.

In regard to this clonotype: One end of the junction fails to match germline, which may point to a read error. The CDR3 region has the DNA TGCAGTGCTAGTCAGGTCGACTTGAACACTCAGTACTTC. Amino acids: CSASQVDLNTQYF. The gene calls are TRBV20-1 and TRBJ2-4; D is undetermined. CDR1 is DFQATT, CDR2 SNEGSKA, per germline (reference sequence). The CDR3 runs 13 residues.

This CDR3 reads CSVGGQDNYGYTF. CDR3 nucleotide sequence: TGCAGCGTGGGGGGACAGGACAACTATGGCTACACCTTC. This sequence joins TRBV29-1 and TRBJ1-2; TRBD1 matches 8 bases. The V and J ends lost 6 bases and 2 bases, in that order; junction bases with no gene match: 5. The CDR3 consists of 13 residues. Germline loops: CDR1 SQVTM, CDR2 ANQGSEA. Complete variable domain (other parts from reference TRBV29-1 and TRBJ1-2): SAVISQKPSRDICQRGTSLTIQCQVDSQVTMMFWYRQQPGQSLTLIATANQGSEATYESGFVIDKFPISRPNLTFSTLTVSNMSPEDSSIYLCSVGGQDNYGYTFGSGTRLTVV.

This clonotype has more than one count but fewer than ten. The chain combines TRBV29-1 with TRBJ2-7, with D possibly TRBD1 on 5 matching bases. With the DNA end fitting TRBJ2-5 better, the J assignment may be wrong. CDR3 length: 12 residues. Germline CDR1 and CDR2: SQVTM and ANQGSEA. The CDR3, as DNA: TGCAGCGTCTTCGACAGCCAAGAGACCCAGTACTTC. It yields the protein CSVFDSQETQYF.

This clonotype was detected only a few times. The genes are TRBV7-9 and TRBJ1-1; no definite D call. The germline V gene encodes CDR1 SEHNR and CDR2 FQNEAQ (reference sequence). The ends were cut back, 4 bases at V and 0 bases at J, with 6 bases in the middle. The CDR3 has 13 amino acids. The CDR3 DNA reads TGTGCCAGCAGCTCTCCGATGAACACTGAAGCTTTCTTT. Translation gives CASSSPMNTEAFF.

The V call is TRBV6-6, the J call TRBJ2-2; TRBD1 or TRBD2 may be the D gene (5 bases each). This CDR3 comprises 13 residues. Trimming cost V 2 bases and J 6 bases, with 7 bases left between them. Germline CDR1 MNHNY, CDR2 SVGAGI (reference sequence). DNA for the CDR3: TGTGCCAGCAGTTACGGGGGTGCCGGGGAGCTGTTTTTT. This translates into CASSYGGAGELFF.

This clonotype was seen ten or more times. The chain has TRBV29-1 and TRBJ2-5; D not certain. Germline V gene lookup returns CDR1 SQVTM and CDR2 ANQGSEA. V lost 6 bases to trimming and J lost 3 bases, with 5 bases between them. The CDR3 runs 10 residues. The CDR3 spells CSVIEETQYF. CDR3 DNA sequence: TGCAGCGTCATTGAAGAGACCCAGTACTTC.